This TCR beta chain was obtained from a study of response to subunit inactivated influenza vaccine. Study-level findings and limits: Authors suggested each seasonal flu vaccination may recruit only limited numbers of new T cells.

MiXCR was run by TCRdb on the RT-PCR reads, yielding one entry per CDR3 protein. The profile covers about 780,000 distinct CDR3 sequences, with about 18% appearing a single time and 11% taken by the ten largest. This clonotype has only a few counts. Its antigen is not known. CDR3 length: 16 amino acids. Germline V gives CDR1 SGHVS, CDR2 FQNEAQ. The V segment lost 1 base and the J segment 7 bases; nucleotides outside the gene matches: 6. V gene TRBV7-8 combines with J gene TRBJ2-1; TRBD2 matches 11 bases. The specimen was PBMCs from blood, collected more than 4 days after vaccination. The clonotype originates from a man in his fifties who received an inactivated influenza vaccine. For the CDR3, the DNA is TGTGCCAGCAGCTTAGATACTAGCGGGGGATGGAATGAGCAGTTCTTC. It translates to CASSLDTSGGWNEQFF.